The present T cell receptor delta chain was sequenced within a study of human gamma delta and Vdelta1 T cells (dated by TCRdb to 2016 to 2019). Turning to the overall study: Delta One T cells, Vd1+ gamma-delta T cells, were investigated in the study as cytotoxic effectors against acute myeloid leukemia.

From the germline V gene, CDR1 is TSWWSYY and CDR2 is QGS. The CDR3 spans 20 residues, from the cysteine through the phenylalanine. Just CDR3 DNA is preserved here, 60 bases in frame from base 1. Ends trimmed: V by 0 bases, J by 0 bases; bases unmatched to a gene: 14. In this sample, this clone turned up a few times. Its cognate antigen has yet to be identified. The sample holds no much larger clone one base away, and base qualities are not on file. General findings and caveats noted by the study authors: According to the report, Delta One T cells were polyclonal and showed broad cytotoxic targeting of acute myeloid leukemia.

Libraries were prepared through PCR. The sequencer was an Illumina MiSeq. In TCRdb, clones were called once more from the public reads by CATT, and rows of identical DNA were later combined. The sample table shows about 13,000 delta-chain clones, and over 40% are seen once. Approximately 1.5% of the sample is held by the ten biggest clonotypes. The chain is made from TRDV1 and TRDJ1; a stretch of 9 junction bases matches TRDD3. This TCR was recovered from a human donor in good health. Sequenced material: Vdelta1 gamma-delta T cells from blood grown in culture (DOT cells). The intended sense of this specimen's cell subset or site label: Delta One T cells, in vitro expanded/differentiated Vd1+ gamma-delta T cells. CDR3 region: CALGELRYWGTTPYTDKLIF. The nucleotides read TGTGCTCTTGGGGAACTTAGGTACTGGGGGACCACCCCATACACCGATAAACTCATCTTT.